One and the same sample provided the 13 T cell receptor beta chains below, sequenced in a study of OX40 agonist ivuxolimab in advanced cancers. Produced via immunoSEQ multiplex PCR; TCRdb's table is partial and in-frame only. The table shows roughly 58,000 clones, with about 93% occurring only once. The sample in question was CD4+ or CD8+ T cells sorted from blood, obtained in a trial of the OX40 agonist ivuxolimab. The receptor set was obtained from an adult with an advanced solid tumor such as melanoma, head and neck, liver or kidney cancer.

This CDR3 reads CASYPGTADTQYF. The DNA of the CDR3 is TGTGCCAGCTATCCGGGGACCGCCGATACGCAGTATTTT. The chain recombines TRBV7-9 with TRBJ2-3, with D perhaps being TRBD1 or TRBD2 (5 bases each). Germline V CDR1 and CDR2: SEHNR, FQNEAQ (reference sequence). The CDR3 loop spans 13 amino acids. V lost 8 bases to trimming and J lost 6 bases, with 15 bases between them.

This chain uses TRBV7-9 with TRBJ2-2; 7 bases align to TRBD2. V lost 6 bases, J lost 5 bases, and 6 bases stayed unmatched. The CDR3 spans 14 residues. CDR1 and CDR2 from the germline V gene are SEHNR and FQNEAQ (reference sequence). CDR3 DNA: TGTGCCAGCAGGGGAGGGCCGAGTACCGGGGAGCTGTTTTTT. The encoded protein is CASRGGPSTGELFF. The variable domain in full, with the rest retrieved from reference TRBV7-9 and TRBJ2-2, is DTGVSQNPRHKITKRGQNVTFRCDPISEHNRLYWYRQTLGQGPEFLTYFQNEAQLEKSRLLSDRFSAERPKGSFSTLEIQRTEQGDSAMYLCASRGGPSTGELFFGEGSRLTVL.

The chain is built from TRBV30 and TRBJ1-5, with a tentative D call TRBD1 (5 bases). From germline, CDR1 is GTSNPN and CDR2 SVGIG (reference sequence). The V end was cut by 0 bases, the J end by 3 bases, with 9 bases between. This CDR3 is built from 14 residues. The chain's CDR3 is CAWSVQAYNQPQHF. CDR3 nucleotide sequence: TGTGCCTGGAGTGTACAGGCTTACAATCAGCCCCAGCATTTT.

The rearrangement uses TRBV13 and TRBJ2-7, with D unresolved. V lost 2 bases to trimming and J lost 2 bases, with 4 bases between them. The CDR3 is made up of 12 amino acids. Germline V gives CDR1 PRHDT, CDR2 FYEKMQ (reference sequence). The CDR3 coding sequence is TGTGCCAGCAGCTTAAAGGCCTACGAGCAGTACTTC. This encodes CASSLKAYEQYF.

The chain combines TRBV7-9 with TRBJ2-1; 8 bases match TRBD1. CDR3 size: 13 residues. CDR1 and CDR2 from the germline V gene are SEHNR and FQNEAQ (reference sequence). Unmatched junction bases numbered 5, after V lost 9 bases and J lost 4 bases. This CDR3 is CASPGQEYNEQFF. For the CDR3, the DNA is TGTGCCAGTCCGGGACAGGAGTACAATGAGCAGTTCTTC. Supplemented by reference TRBV7-9 and TRBJ2-1, the full variable domain reads DTGVSQNPRHKITKRGQNVTFRCDPISEHNRLYWYRQTLGQGPEFLTYFQNEAQLEKSRLLSDRFSAERPKGSFSTLEIQRTEQGDSAMYLCASPGQEYNEQFFGPGTRLTVL.

The rearrangement joins TRBV19 to TRBJ2-7; D is unresolved. The germline gives CDR1 LNHDA, CDR2 SQIVND (reference sequence). This CDR3 comprises 15 residues. V was pared by 2 bases and J by 5 bases, with 16 bases between. CDR3 coding DNA: TGTGCCAGTAGTATACTACCCCTACAGTCGGACGAGCAGTACTTC. Its protein is CASSILPLQSDEQYF.

The CDR3, as DNA: TGTGCCAGTAGTATAGGTAGGGGATCCTCCTACGAGCAGTACTTC. Its translation: CASSIGRGSSYEQYF. The chain joins TRBV19 to TRBJ2-7, with a weak D call TRBD1 (5 bases). Trimming removed 1 base from V and 0 bases from J, with 10 bases in between. The V gene's germline CDR1 is LNHDA and CDR2 SQIVND (reference sequence). The CDR3 loop spans 15 amino acids.

V is TRBV7-9 and J is TRBJ2-2; possibly TRBD2 for D (5 bases). Trimming removed 4 bases from V and 6 bases from J, with 9 bases in between. The CDR3 has 13 residues. The germline CDR1 and CDR2 sequences are SEHNR and FQNEAQ (reference sequence). CDR3 nucleotide sequence: TGTGCCAGCAGCTCCCCCGGGGCCGGGGAGCTGTTTTTT. Translated: CASSSPGAGELFF.

The chain carries TRBV2 and TRBJ2-3; the D gene is possibly TRBD2 (5 bases). This CDR3 spans 14 amino acids. Trimming removed 9 bases at V and 0 bases at J, with 13 bases between. CDR1 is SNHLY, CDR2 FYNNEI, per germline. The CDR3 sequence is CARAGVWSTDTQYF. CDR3 DNA sequence: TGTGCCAGAGCCGGGGTGTGGAGCACAGATACGCAGTATTTT.

The CDR3: CASSWGVGSYEQYF. CDR3 sequence (DNA): TGTGCCAGCTCATGGGGGGTAGGGAGCTACGAGCAGTACTTC. This chain joins TRBV18 and TRBJ2-7; D is possibly TRBD2 (6 bases). Trimming pared 5 bases from V and 3 bases from J, leaving 14 bases between. Germline CDR1 is KGHSH and CDR2 is LQKENI. The CDR3 is made up of 14 amino acids.

This rearrangement joins TRBV19 to TRBJ2-1; D is undetermined. This CDR3 region has 16 residues. CDR1 LNHDA and CDR2 SQIVND come from the germline V gene (reference sequence). V lost 4 bases and J lost 4, with 17 bases in between. The CDR3 sequence is CASSSRLGRRYNEQFF. The CDR3 DNA reads TGTGCCAGTAGTAGCCGGCTCGGCCGTAGATACAATGAGCAGTTCTTC.

This clone occurred once. The chain carries TRBV10-2 and TRBJ1-2; D unresolved. V shed 0 bases and J shed 4 bases, with 12 bases lying between them. Germline CDR1 and CDR2: WSHSY and SAAADI. The CDR3 sequence is 15 residues long. CDR3 coding DNA: TGCGCCAGCAGTGAGTCGGTATGGAATACCTATGGCTACACCTTC. Its translation is CASSESVWNTYGYTF.

The chain links TRBV14 to TRBJ1-4; D ambiguous. CDR1 is SGHDN and CDR2 is FVKESK in the germline V gene. V lost 4 bases to trimming and J lost 6 bases, with 12 bases between them. This CDR3 comprises 14 residues. Here the CDR3 DNA reads TGTGCCAGCAGCCTCACAAACGTAGATGAAAAACTGTTTTTT. This encodes CASSLTNVDEKLFF.